This entry concerns a single T cell receptor beta chain. Its target is not known. TCRdb re-derived calls from the RT-PCR reads in MiXCR, one entry per CDR3 protein. The table records 530,000 or so distinct CDR3 sequences, 12% to 15% of them present only once. The data originate from a study of response to subunit inactivated influenza vaccine. Findings and limits, study-wide: Every seasonal influenza vaccination brings in few new T cells, the authors suggested.

The CDR3 length is 16 residues. Germline CDR1 is SGHVS and CDR2 is FQNEAQ. Trimming took off 1 base at V and 2 bases at J, with 12 bases between the two ends. Sequenced material: PBMCs from blood, taken 12 days after vaccination. V usage is TRBV7-8 and J usage is TRBJ2-1, with D hard to call. The TCR comes from a middle-aged man who received an inactivated influenza vaccine. In nucleotides, the CDR3 is TGTGCCAGCAGCTTAGTTCCCCAGGAACCCTACAATGAGCAGTTCTTC. Translating gives CASSLVPQEPYNEQFF.